This TCR beta chain appears in the sequencing data of a study of OX40 agonist ivuxolimab in advanced cancers. Across the study: Patients were treated with intravenous ivuxolimab, dosed at 0.01 to 10 mg/kg and infused every 2 weeks. Recorded diagnoses for dose-escalation patients were hepatocellular carcinoma, melanoma, renal cell or head and neck cancer. Cohort: around 86% men, mean age roughly 60, aged roughly 23 to 79.

Only in-frame clones appear in the TCRdb table, and some are missing; sequencing was by immunoSEQ multiplex PCR. In the table there are roughly 67,000 clones, around nine tenths of which are singletons. Autoimmune disease history or systemic immunosuppression disqualified patients. The source is an adult with an advanced solid tumor such as melanoma, head and neck, liver or kidney cancer. Sequencing was performed on CD4+ or CD8+ T cells sorted from blood, taken in a trial of the OX40 agonist ivuxolimab.

The CDR3 bases are TGTGCCAGCAGCCTATTGGTGGGCGAGCAGTACTTC. Translated, it gives CASSLLVGEQYF. The rearrangement uses TRBV7-9 and TRBJ2-7; no definite D call. This CDR3 contains 12 residues. Looked up from germline, CDR1 is SEHNR and CDR2 is FQNEAQ (reference sequence). The germline V and J ends were trimmed by 5 bases and 6 bases, with 11 bases remaining between them. The whole variable domain, filled in from reference TRBV7-9 and TRBJ2-7, reads DTGVSQNPRHKITKRGQNVTFRCDPISEHNRLYWYRQTLGQGPEFLTYFQNEAQLEKSRLLSDRFSAERPKGSFSTLEIQRTEQGDSAMYLCASSLLVGEQYFGPGTRLTVT.